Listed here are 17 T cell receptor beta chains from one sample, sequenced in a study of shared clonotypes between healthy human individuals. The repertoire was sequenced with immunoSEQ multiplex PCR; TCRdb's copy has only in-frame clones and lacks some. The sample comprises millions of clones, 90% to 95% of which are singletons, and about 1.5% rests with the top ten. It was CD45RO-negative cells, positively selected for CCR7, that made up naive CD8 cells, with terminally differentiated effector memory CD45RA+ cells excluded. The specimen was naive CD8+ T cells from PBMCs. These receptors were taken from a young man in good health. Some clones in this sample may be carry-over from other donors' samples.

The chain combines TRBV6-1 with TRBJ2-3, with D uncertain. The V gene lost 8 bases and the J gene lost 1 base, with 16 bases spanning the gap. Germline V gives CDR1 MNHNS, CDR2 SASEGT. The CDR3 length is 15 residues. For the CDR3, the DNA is TGTGCCAGCCGACTTACCCCAGAACGCACAGATACGCAGTATTTT. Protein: CASRLTPERTDTQYF.

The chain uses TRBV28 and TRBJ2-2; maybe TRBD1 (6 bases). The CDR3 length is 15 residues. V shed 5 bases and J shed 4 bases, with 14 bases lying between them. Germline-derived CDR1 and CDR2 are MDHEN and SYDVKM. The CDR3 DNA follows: TGTGCCAGCAGTCACCACAGGGATGGCACCGGGGAGCTGTTTTTT. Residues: CASSHHRDGTGELFF.

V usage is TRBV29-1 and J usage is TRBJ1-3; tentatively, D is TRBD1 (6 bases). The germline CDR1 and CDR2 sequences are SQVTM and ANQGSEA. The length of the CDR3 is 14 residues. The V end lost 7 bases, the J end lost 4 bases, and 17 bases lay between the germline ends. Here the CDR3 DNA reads TGCAGCGCACAGGGTGGGGGCCTGGGAAACACCATATATTTT. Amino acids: CSAQGGGLGNTIYF.

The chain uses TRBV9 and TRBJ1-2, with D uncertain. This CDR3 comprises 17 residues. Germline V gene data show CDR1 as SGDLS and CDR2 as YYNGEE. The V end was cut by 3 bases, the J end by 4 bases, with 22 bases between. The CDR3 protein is CASSGISVTLGSYGYTF. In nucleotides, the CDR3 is TGTGCCAGCAGCGGGATCTCGGTGACTCTTGGGAGCTATGGCTACACCTTC.

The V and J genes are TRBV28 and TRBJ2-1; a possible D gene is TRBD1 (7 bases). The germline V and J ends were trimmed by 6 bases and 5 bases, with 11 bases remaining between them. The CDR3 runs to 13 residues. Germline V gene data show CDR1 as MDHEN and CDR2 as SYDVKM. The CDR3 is CASSLRGDNEQFF. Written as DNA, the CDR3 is TGTGCCAGCAGCCTCAGGGGGGACAATGAGCAGTTCTTC.

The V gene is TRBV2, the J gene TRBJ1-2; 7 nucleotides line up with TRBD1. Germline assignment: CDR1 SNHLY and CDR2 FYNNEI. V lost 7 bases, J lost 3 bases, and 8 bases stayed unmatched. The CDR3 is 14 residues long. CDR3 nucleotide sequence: TGTGCCAGCACGGTGACAGGGTCGGACTATGGCTACACCTTC. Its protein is CASTVTGSDYGYTF.

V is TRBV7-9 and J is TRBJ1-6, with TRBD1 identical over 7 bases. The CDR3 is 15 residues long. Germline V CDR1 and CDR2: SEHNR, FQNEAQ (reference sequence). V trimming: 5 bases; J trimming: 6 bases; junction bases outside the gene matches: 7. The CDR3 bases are TGTGCCAGCAGCCCAAGGACAGGATTTAATTCACCCCTCCACTTT. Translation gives CASSPRTGFNSPLHF.

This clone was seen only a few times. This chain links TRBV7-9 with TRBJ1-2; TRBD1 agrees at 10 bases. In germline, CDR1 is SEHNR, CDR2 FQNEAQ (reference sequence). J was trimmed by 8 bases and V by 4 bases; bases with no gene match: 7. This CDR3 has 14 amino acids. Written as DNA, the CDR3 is TGTGCCAGCAGCTCCGGGACAGGGGATCCCGGCTACACCTTC. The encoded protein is CASSSGTGDPGYTF.

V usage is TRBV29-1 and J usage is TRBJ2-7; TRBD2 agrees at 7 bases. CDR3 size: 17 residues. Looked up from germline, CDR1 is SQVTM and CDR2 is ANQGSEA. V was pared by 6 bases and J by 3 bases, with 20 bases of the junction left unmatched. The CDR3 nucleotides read TGCAGCGTCCTAAGTGCCTCGTTAGCGGGCACACTCTACGAGCAGTACTTC. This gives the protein CSVLSASLAGTLYEQYF.

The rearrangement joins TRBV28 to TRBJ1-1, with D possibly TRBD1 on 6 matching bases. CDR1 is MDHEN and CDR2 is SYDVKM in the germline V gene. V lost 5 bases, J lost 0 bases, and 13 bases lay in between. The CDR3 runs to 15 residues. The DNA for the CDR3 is TGTGCCAGCAGTCCCTATGGGGGCGTGAACACTGAAGCTTTCTTT. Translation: CASSPYGGVNTEAFF. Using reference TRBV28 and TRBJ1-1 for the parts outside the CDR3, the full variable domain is DVKVTQSSRYLVKRTGEKVFLECVQDMDHENMFWYRQDPGLGLRLIYFSYDVKMKEKGDIPEGYSVSREKKERFSLILESASTNQTSMYLCASSPYGGVNTEAFFGQGTRLTVV.

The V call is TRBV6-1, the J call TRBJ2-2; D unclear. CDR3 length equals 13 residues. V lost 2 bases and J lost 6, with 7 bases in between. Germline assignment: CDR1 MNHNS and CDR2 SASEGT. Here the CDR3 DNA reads TGTGCCAGCAGTGAAAGGGTCGCCGGGGAGCTGTTTTTT. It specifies CASSERVAGELFF.

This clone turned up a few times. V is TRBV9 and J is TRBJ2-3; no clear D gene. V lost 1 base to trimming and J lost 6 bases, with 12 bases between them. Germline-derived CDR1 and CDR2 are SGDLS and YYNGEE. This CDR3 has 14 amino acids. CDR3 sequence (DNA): TGTGCCAGCAGCGTAACGGGCAGCATCGATACGCAGTATTTT. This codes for CASSVTGSIDTQYF.

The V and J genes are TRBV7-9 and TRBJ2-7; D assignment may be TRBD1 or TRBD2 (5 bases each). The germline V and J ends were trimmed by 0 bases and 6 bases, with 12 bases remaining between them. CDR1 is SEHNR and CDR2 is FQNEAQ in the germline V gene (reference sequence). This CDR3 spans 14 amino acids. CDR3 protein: CASSLAGPGAEQYF. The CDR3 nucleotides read TGTGCCAGCAGCTTAGCGGGCCCCGGGGCCGAGCAGTACTTC.

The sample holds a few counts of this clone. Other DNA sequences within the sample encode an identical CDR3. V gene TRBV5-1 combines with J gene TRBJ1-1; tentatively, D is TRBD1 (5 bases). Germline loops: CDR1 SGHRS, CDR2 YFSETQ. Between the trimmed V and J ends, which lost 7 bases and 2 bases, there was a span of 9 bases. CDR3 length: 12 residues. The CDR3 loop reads CASRTGNTEAFF. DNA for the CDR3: TGCGCCAGCCGAACAGGAAACACTGAAGCTTTCTTT.

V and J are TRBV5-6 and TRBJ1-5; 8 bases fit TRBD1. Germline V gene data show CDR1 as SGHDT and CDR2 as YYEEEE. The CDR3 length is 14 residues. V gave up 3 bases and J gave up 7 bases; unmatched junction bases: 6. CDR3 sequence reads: CASSSRGRRQPQHF. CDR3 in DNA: TGTGCCAGCAGCTCCAGGGGGCGGAGACAGCCCCAGCATTTT.

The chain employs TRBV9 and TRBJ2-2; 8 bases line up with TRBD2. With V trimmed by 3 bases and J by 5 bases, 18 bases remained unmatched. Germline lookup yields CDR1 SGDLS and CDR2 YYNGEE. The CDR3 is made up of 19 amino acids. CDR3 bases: TGTGCCAGCAGCGGACCCCCGGGACTAGAAGGAAGGGAGACCGGGGAGCTGTTTTTT. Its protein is CASSGPPGLEGRETGELFF. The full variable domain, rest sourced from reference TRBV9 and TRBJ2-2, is DSGVTQTPKHLITATGQRVTLRCSPRSGDLSVYWYQQSLDQGLQFLIQYYNGEERAKGNILERFSAQQFPDLHSELNLSSLELGDSALYFCASSGPPGLEGRETGELFFGEGSRLTVL.

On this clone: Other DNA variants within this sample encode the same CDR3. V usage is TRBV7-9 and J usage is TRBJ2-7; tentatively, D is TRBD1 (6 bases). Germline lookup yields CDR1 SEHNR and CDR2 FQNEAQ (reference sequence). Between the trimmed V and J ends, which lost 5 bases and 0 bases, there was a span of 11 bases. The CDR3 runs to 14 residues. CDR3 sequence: CASSPDRNSYEQYF. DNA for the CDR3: TGTGCCAGCAGCCCGGACAGAAACTCCTACGAGCAGTACTTC.